This entry lists 18 T cell receptor beta chains sequenced from one sample in a study of CD8 T cells in ankylosing spondylitis. MiXCR, run by TCRdb on the 5' RACE reads, gives a single entry per CDR3 protein. The repertoire holds under 130,000 distinct CDR3 sequences, less than 25% seen once, with 9% to 15% in the top ten. The specimen was synovial fluid, either unsorted or a sorted T cell fraction (not recorded which). These receptors were taken from a male donor with ankylosing spondylitis.

The rearrangement links TRBV2 to TRBJ2-3; unclear D gene. Germline values: CDR1 SNHLY, CDR2 FYNNEI. The germline V and J ends were trimmed by 3 bases and 6 bases, with 13 bases remaining between them. The CDR3 covers 14 residues. CDR3 coding DNA: TGTGCCAGCAGTGATCGAGGTCGAACGGATACGCAGTATTTT. Its protein is CASSDRGRTDTQYF.

This clonotype was detected many times. The V gene is TRBV5-1, the J gene TRBJ2-3, with 11 bases matching TRBD2. From germline, CDR1 is SGHRS and CDR2 YFSETQ. This CDR3 is 18 amino acids long. V lost 4 bases and J lost 0; bases outside the gene matches: 10. The CDR3: CASSPGLAVTYSTDTQYF. Written as DNA, the CDR3 is TGCGCCAGCAGCCCGGGACTAGCGGTGACTTACAGCACAGATACGCAGTATTTT.

The chain couples TRBV10-2 to TRBJ2-3, with 8 nucleotides matching TRBD2. V was pared by 5 bases and J by 0 bases, with 4 bases of the junction left unmatched. Germline CDR1 is WSHSY and CDR2 is SAAADI. This CDR3 is built from 15 residues. The CDR3 spells CASSILAASTDTQYF. Here the CDR3 DNA reads TGCGCCAGCAGTATACTAGCGGCAAGCACAGATACGCAGTATTTT.

Only a few counts were recorded for this clonotype. The chain combines TRBV7-9 with TRBJ1-5; 10 nucleotides match TRBD1. Per germline, CDR1 SEHNR and CDR2 FQNEAQ (reference sequence). This CDR3 is 15 amino acids long. V gave up 7 bases and J gave up 5 bases; unmatched junction bases: 8. CDR3 sequence reads: CASTHSDRGHQPQHF. CDR3 DNA sequence: TGTGCCAGCACCCACAGTGACAGGGGGCATCAGCCCCAGCATTTT.

This clonotype was detected a few times. The V gene is TRBV10-2, the J gene TRBJ2-1; D remains unclear. The germline gives CDR1 WSHSY, CDR2 SAAADI. Trimming shortened V by 8 bases and J by 4 bases, and 18 bases separated the two germline ends. CDR3 length: 15 amino acids. CDR3 sequence (DNA): TGCGCCAGCGCTCGGAGTCAGCCTTATTACAATGAGCAGTTCTTC. It yields the protein CASARSQPYYNEQFF.

This clonotype was counted only a few times. The V call is TRBV29-1, the J call TRBJ1-2, with D unclear. Germline lookup yields CDR1 SQVTM and CDR2 ANQGSEA. The CDR3 loop spans 14 amino acids. Trimming shortened V by 2 bases and J by 5 bases, and 15 bases separated the two germline ends. The CDR3 region is CSVERDPGGYGYTF. DNA of the CDR3: TGCAGCGTTGAACGTGACCCCGGTGGATATGGCTACACCTTC.

The rearrangement joins TRBV6-6 to TRBJ1-2; D is undetermined. V was trimmed by 5 bases and J by 3 bases, leaving 10 bases between them. The CDR3 length is 13 residues. Germline CDR1 is MNHNY and CDR2 is SVGAGI (reference sequence). This CDR3 reads CASSPRDDYGYTF. The CDR3 DNA reads as TGTGCCAGCAGTCCCCGGGATGACTATGGCTACACCTTC.

This clonotype has a handful of counts. The chain employs TRBV28 and TRBJ2-2; TRBD2 is a possible D gene (5 bases). V lost 5 bases to trimming and J lost 5 bases, with 18 bases between them. The CDR3 length is 16 residues. In germline, CDR1 is MDHEN, CDR2 SYDVKM. In DNA form, the CDR3 reads TGTGCCAGCAGTCGTCGGTCCGCCCGCGGGACCGGGGAGCTGTTTTTT. Its translation: CASSRRSARGTGELFF.

This clonotype was counted at least ten times. This chain uses TRBV5-8 with TRBJ2-1, with D unresolved. V was trimmed by 4 bases and J by 8 bases, leaving 10 bases between them. This CDR3 has 12 amino acids. Germline V gene sequence: CDR1 SGHTS, CDR2 YDEGEE. This CDR3 reads CASSPAIYEQFF. The CDR3 DNA reads TGTGCCAGCAGCCCTGCTATCTATGAGCAGTTCTTC.

The chain recombines TRBV29-1 with TRBJ2-7; D is perhaps TRBD2 (6 bases). Trimming shortened V by 6 bases and J by 4 bases, and 10 bases separated the two germline ends. Germline assignment: CDR1 SQVTM and CDR2 ANQGSEA. CDR3 length: 11 amino acids. This chain's CDR3 is CSVGTQYEQYV. The CDR3 DNA is TGCAGCGTGGGGACTCAGTACGAGCAGTACGTC.

The chain is built from TRBV9 and TRBJ2-2; D remains unclear. CDR1 is SGDLS, CDR2 YYNGEE, per germline. The CDR3 totals 13 residues. V was shortened by 2 bases and J by 4 bases, with 6 bases between the two germline ends. The CDR3 spells CASSVRSTGELFF. Written as DNA, the CDR3 is TGTGCCAGCAGCGTTAGATCCACCGGGGAGCTGTTTTTT.

The chain recombines TRBV7-2 with TRBJ2-3; D is perhaps TRBD2 (6 bases). V was cut by 5 bases and J by 6 bases, with 9 bases left in between. This CDR3 is built from 12 residues. The germline V gene encodes CDR1 SGHTA and CDR2 FQGNSA. As DNA, the CDR3 is TGTGCCAGCAGCGGTCGGGGGGATACGCAGTATTTT. Translating it yields CASSGRGDTQYF.

This clonotype was recorded a few times. This chain uses TRBV11-2 with TRBJ1-1; D gene uncertain. The V end lost 3 bases, the J end lost 5 bases, and 13 bases lay between the germline ends. Germline V gene data show CDR1 as SGHAT and CDR2 as FQNNGV. This CDR3 has 14 amino acids. The CDR3: CASSLYGDGTEAFF. The CDR3 DNA reads as TGTGCCAGCAGCTTGTACGGGGATGGGACTGAAGCTTTCTTT. The full variable domain, completed using reference TRBV11-2 and TRBJ1-1, is EAGVAQSPRYKIIEKRQSVAFWCNPISGHATLYWYQQILGQGPKLLIQFQNNGVVDDSQLPKDRFSAERLKGVDSTLKIQPAKLEDSAVYLCASSLYGDGTEAFFGQGTRLTVV.

A few counts support this clonotype. This chain connects TRBV10-3 to TRBJ2-3, with D possibly TRBD1 on 6 matching bases. With 3 bases removed from V and 6 bases from J, the gap between germline ends came to 22 bases. This CDR3 has 17 amino acids. CDR1 ENHRY and CDR2 SYGVKD come from the germline V gene. CDR3 loop: CAISEEEGDVGRDTQYF. Written as DNA, the CDR3 is TGTGCCATCAGTGAAGAAGAGGGGGACGTTGGTAGGGATACGCAGTATTTT.

The chain carries TRBV6-5 and TRBJ1-2; D is unresolved. In germline, CDR1 is MNHEY, CDR2 SVGAGI. The CDR3 extends over 15 amino acids. Trimming left V 0 bases short and J 1 base short, with 9 bases between. This CDR3 is CASSYSDRLNYGYTF. In DNA form, the CDR3 reads TGTGCCAGCAGTTACTCGGATCGCCTTAACTATGGCTACACCTTC.

This clonotype was counted a single time. This chain connects TRBV5-1 to TRBJ1-1, with D possibly TRBD1 on 5 matching bases. Germline CDR1 and CDR2: SGHRS and YFSETQ. The V and J ends lost 0 bases and 4 bases respectively, with 13 bases between them. This CDR3 region has 15 residues. DNA of the CDR3: TGCGCCAGCAGCTTGGCGGGTACAGGAACCACTGAAGCTTTCTTT. Translated, it gives CASSLAGTGTTEAFF.

This clonotype has a handful of counts. This sequence joins TRBV5-1 and TRBJ2-1; 9 bases agree with TRBD2. The CDR3 contains 15 residues. Germline loops: CDR1 SGHRS, CDR2 YFSETQ. V was clipped by 4 bases and J by 8 bases; unmatched bases: 10. In DNA, the CDR3 is TGCGCCAGCAGCCGGCTAGCGGGAAGTTTGGATGAGCAGTTCTTC. Translating gives CASSRLAGSLDEQFF.

The rearrangement links TRBV4-1 to TRBJ2-5; maybe TRBD1 (5 bases). The V gene's germline CDR1 is MGHRA and CDR2 YSYEKL. The CDR3 contains 17 residues. Trimming stripped 0 bases from V and 5 bases from J, with 19 bases between. The CDR3 protein is CASSQDFLSGWGETQYF. The CDR3 DNA sequence: TGCGCCAGCAGCCAAGATTTTTTATCAGGGTGGGGTGAGACCCAGTACTTC.